This TCR beta chain was recorded in a study of blood T cell repertoires in COVID-19. The method was immunoSEQ multiplex PCR; TCRdb's version includes in-frame clones alone and lacks a portion of them. The sample gives under 200,000 clones, 89% of which show up once; approximately 0.8% is in the top ten. The specimen was PBMCs or T cells enriched from blood (not recorded which). The sequence derives from a young woman who had recovered from COVID-19.

CDR3 nucleotides: TGTGCCAGCAGTTTTTCACAGGGGGCCGTCTACAATGAGCAGTTCTTC. This sequence encodes CASSFSQGAVYNEQFF. The chain employs TRBV28 and TRBJ2-1, with 9 bases that match TRBD1. The CDR3 runs 16 residues. The junction had 6 bases not matched to a gene; V was cut back by 3 bases and J by 3 bases. The germline V gene has CDR1 MDHEN and CDR2 SYDVKM.